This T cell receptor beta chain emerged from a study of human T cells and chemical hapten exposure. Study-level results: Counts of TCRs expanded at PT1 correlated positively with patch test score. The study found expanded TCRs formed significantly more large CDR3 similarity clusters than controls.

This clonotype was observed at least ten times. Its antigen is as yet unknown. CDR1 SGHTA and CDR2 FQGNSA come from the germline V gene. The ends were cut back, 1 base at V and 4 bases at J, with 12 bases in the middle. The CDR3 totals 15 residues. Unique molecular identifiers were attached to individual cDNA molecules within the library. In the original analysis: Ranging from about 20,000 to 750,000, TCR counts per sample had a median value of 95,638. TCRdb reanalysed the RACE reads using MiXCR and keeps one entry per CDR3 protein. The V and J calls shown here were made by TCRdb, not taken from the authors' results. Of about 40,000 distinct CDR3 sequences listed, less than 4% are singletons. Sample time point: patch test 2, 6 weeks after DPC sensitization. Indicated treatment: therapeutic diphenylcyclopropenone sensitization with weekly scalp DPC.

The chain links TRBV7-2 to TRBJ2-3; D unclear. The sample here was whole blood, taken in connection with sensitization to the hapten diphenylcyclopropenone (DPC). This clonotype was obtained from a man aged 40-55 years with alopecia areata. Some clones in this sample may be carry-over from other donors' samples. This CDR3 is CASSLGNSFSDTQYF. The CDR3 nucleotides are TGTGCCAGCAGCTTAGGGAACAGCTTTTCAGATACGCAGTATTTT.